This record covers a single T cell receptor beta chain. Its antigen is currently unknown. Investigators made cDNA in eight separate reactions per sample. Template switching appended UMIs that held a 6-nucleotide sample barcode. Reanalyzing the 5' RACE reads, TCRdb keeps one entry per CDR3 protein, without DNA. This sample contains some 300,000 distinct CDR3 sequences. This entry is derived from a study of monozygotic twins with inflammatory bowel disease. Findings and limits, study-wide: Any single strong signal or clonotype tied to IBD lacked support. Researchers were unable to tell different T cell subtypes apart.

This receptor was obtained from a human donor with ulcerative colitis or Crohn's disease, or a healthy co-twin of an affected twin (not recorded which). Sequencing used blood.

The CDR3 here is CASSLGLARADTQYF. The chain uses TRBV7-3 and TRBJ2-3; the D call of TRBD2 rests on TCRdb alone, since no DNA is present to check it. The CDR3 runs 15 residues. Germline V gene data show CDR1 as SGHTA and CDR2 as FQGTGA.